Each of the 22 T cell receptor beta chains below was sequenced from the same sample in a study of blood T cells in healthy people across ages. A second 7 to 11 cycle PCR used barcoded and J-beta primers. TCRdb called the 5' RACE reads again in MiXCR, with one record for every CDR3 protein. The data contain 730,000 or so distinct CDR3 sequences, about 43% of them singletons. Input material: blood. Receptors were obtained from a man older than 75 in good health.

Only a few counts were recorded for this clonotype. The rearrangement links TRBV5-1 to TRBJ2-3; TRBD2 matches at 7 bases. CDR1 is SGHRS and CDR2 is YFSETQ in the germline V gene. The ends lost 4 bases at V and 0 bases at J; junction bases unmatched: 8. The CDR3 spans 16 residues. The chain's CDR3 is CASSLGLVLSTDTQYF. The CDR3 coding sequence is TGCGCCAGCAGCCTCGGACTAGTCCTTAGCACAGATACGCAGTATTTT.

This clonotype was seen a handful of times. The rearrangement joins TRBV20-1 to TRBJ2-4; D uncertain. The DNA end is more similar to TRBJ2-5, so the J call may be wrong. CDR1 and CDR2 from the germline V gene are DFQATT and SNEGSKA (reference sequence). The CDR3 totals 14 residues. The CDR3 DNA reads as TGCAGTGCTAGAGGTGCAGACGGTGTGGGGACCCAGTACTTC. Its translation is CSARGADGVGTQYF.

This chain joins TRBV5-1 and TRBJ1-1; D unclear. The CDR3 covers 13 residues. In germline, CDR1 is SGHRS, CDR2 YFSETQ. With 4 bases removed from V and 3 bases from J, the gap between germline ends came to 10 bases. Here the CDR3 DNA reads TGCGCCAGCAGCGAGGACGGGGACACTGAAGCTTTCTTT. Residues: CASSEDGDTEAFF.

The chain carries TRBV4-3 and TRBJ2-1, with D maybe TRBD1 (5 bases). The J call may not be correct, given that the DNA end is closer to TRBJ2-7. Germline loops: CDR1 LGHNA, CDR2 YSLEER. This CDR3 spans 15 amino acids. CDR3 sequence reads: CASSQDPRVRNEQYF. CDR3 DNA: TGCGCCAGCAGCCAAGATCCCAGGGTGAGGAATGAGCAGTACTTC.

The V call is TRBV24-1, the J call TRBJ2-2, with TRBD1 matching 8 bases. After removal of 3 bases from V and 4 bases from J, the junction contained 9 bases not matched to a gene. Germline-derived CDR1 and CDR2 are KGHDR and SFDVKD. CDR3 length equals 17 residues. The CDR3 loop reads CATSDLPTGVGTGELFF. CDR3 bases: TGTGCCACCAGTGATCTCCCGACAGGGGTCGGCACCGGGGAGCTGTTTTTT.

The rearrangement links TRBV7-3 to TRBJ2-6; 9 bases line up with TRBD2. The length of the CDR3 is 20 residues. From germline, CDR1 is SGHTA and CDR2 FQGTGA. The V gene end was trimmed by 0 bases and the J gene end by 0 bases; junction bases not matched to a gene: 9. The CDR3: CASSLTIAGAYSSGANVLTF. The CDR3 DNA reads TGTGCCAGCAGCTTAACGATAGCGGGAGCTTACAGCTCTGGGGCCAACGTCCTGACTTTC.

This chain connects TRBV3-1 to TRBJ2-7; the match to TRBD2 covers 10 bases. The better agreement between TRBJ2-5 and the DNA end casts doubt on the J call. This CDR3 spans 17 amino acids. Germline V gene sequence: CDR1 LGHDT, CDR2 YNNKEL (reference sequence). CDR3 nucleotides: TGTGCCAGCAGCCCTTCGGCTGGGACTAGCGTAGAAGAGACCCAGTACTTC. This translates into CASSPSAGTSVEETQYF.

J is TRBJ2-7 and V is TRBV7-2; TRBD1 is a possible D gene (6 bases). This CDR3 comprises 15 residues. CDR1 and CDR2 (germline): SGHTA, FQGNSA. Trimming removed 1 base at V and 3 bases at J, with 13 bases between. CDR3 nucleotides: TGTGCCAGCAGCTTAGACAGGGATTTACACTACGAGCAGTACTTC. It yields the protein CASSLDRDLHYEQYF.

Many counts were recorded for this clonotype. J is TRBJ2-4 and V is TRBV7-2, with a tentative D call TRBD2 (7 bases). V lost 2 bases and J lost 13, with 15 bases in between. Germline assignment: CDR1 SGHTA and CDR2 FQGNSA. The CDR3 consists of 13 residues. CDR3 in amino acids: CASSLLGGREQYF. The CDR3 DNA follows: TGTGCCAGCAGCTTATTGGGGGGGCGAGAGCAGTACTTC.

The table lists this clonotype with a few counts. The J gene is TRBJ2-3, the V gene TRBV18; D perhaps matches TRBD2 (5 bases). Germline V lookup: CDR1 KGHSH, CDR2 LQKENI. The CDR3 is 12 amino acids. V lost 3 bases to trimming and J lost 5 bases, with 6 bases between them. The CDR3 DNA reads as TGTGCCAGCTCACCGGCGGGAGATACGCAGTATTTT. Translation: CASSPAGDTQYF.

This sequence joins TRBV6-2 or TRBV6-3 and TRBJ1-5; the D is unclear. The CDR3 is 15 amino acids. Germline CDR1 MNHEY, CDR2 SVGEGT. The V end lost 6 bases, the J end lost 3 bases, and 15 bases lay between the germline ends. This CDR3 reads CASRAHGRTNQPQHF. DNA of the CDR3: TGTGCCAGCAGGGCCCACGGCAGGACCAATCAGCCCCAGCATTTT.

The chain couples TRBV7-8 to TRBJ1-6; maybe TRBD1 (6 bases). In germline, CDR1 is SGHVS, CDR2 FQNEAQ. CDR3 size: 17 residues. V was cut by 5 bases and J by 0 bases, with 14 bases left in between. CDR3 loop: CASSPATGSSYNSPLHF. CDR3 sequence (DNA): TGTGCCAGCAGCCCCGCTACAGGGAGCTCCTATAATTCACCCCTCCACTTT. Combining the CDR3 with reference TRBV7-8 and TRBJ1-6 gives the whole variable domain GAGVSQSPRYKVAKRGQDVALRCDPISGHVSLFWYQQALGQGPEFLTYFQNEAQLDKSGLPSDRFFAERPEGSVSTLKIQRTQQEDSAVYLCASSPATGSSYNSPLHFGNGTRLTVT.

This clonotype was recorded at least ten times. Possible read error: a much larger clone is one base away. The chain has TRBV7-8 and TRBJ2-1; D is ambiguous. The V gene lost 1 base and the J gene lost 4 bases, with 5 bases spanning the gap. The CDR3 is made up of 13 amino acids. The germline V gene has CDR1 SGHVS and CDR2 FQNEAQ. As DNA, the CDR3 is TGTGCCAGCAGCTTAGAACAGTACAATGAGCAGTTCTTC. This codes for CASSLEQYNEQFF. The variable domain in full, completed from reference TRBV7-8 and TRBJ2-1, reads GAGVSQSPRYKVAKRGQDVALRCDPISGHVSLFWYQQALGQGPEFLTYFQNEAQLDKSGLPSDRFFAERPEGSVSTLKIQRTQQEDSAVYLCASSLEQYNEQFFGPGTRLTVL.

This clonotype was detected many times. J is TRBJ2-5 and V is TRBV20-1; 10 bases agree with TRBD2. Germline assignment: CDR1 DFQATT and CDR2 SNEGSKA (reference sequence). The CDR3 runs 12 residues. V lost 6 bases, J lost 9 bases, and 7 bases stayed unmatched. CDR3 protein: CSAASGRAPQYF. As DNA, the CDR3 is TGCAGTGCAGCTAGCGGGAGAGCCCCCCAGTACTTC.

This clonotype was found a few times. The chain uses TRBV29-1 and TRBJ2-1; 9 nucleotides line up with TRBD1. The CDR3 is made up of 15 amino acids. With 3 bases clipped from V and 8 bases from J, the junction kept 11 bases outside the gene matches. From germline, CDR1 is SQVTM and CDR2 ANQGSEA. The CDR3 bases are TGCAGCGTTGAGGGCCAGGGACAGGGAAGTTATGAGCAGTTCTTC. Encoded protein: CSVEGQGQGSYEQFF.

The rearrangement joins TRBV7-2 to TRBJ1-1, with 7 bases lining up with TRBD1. The ends lost 1 base at V and 3 bases at J; junction bases unmatched: 5. Germline V lookup: CDR1 SGHTA, CDR2 FQGNSA. The CDR3 sequence is 15 residues long. CDR3 protein: CASSLGPGGYTEAFF. CDR3 DNA: TGTGCCAGCAGCTTAGGTCCAGGGGGGTACACTGAAGCTTTCTTT.

The sample holds a few counts of this clonotype. This sequence joins TRBV20-1 and TRBJ2-5; D gene unclear. Germline-derived CDR1 and CDR2 are DFQATT and SNEGSKA (reference sequence). This CDR3 region has 11 residues. V was clipped by 4 bases and J by 5 bases, with 8 bases between them. CDR3 sequence reads: CSAIPRETQYF. CDR3 in DNA: TGCAGTGCTATTCCCCGGGAGACCCAGTACTTC.

This clonotype has a single count. The J gene is TRBJ1-6, the V gene TRBV20-1; D is perhaps TRBD1 (5 bases). CDR3 length equals 17 residues. V was cut by 3 bases and J by 3 bases, with 18 bases left in between. Germline V gene sequence: CDR1 DFQATT, CDR2 SNEGSKA (reference sequence). The CDR3 region has the DNA TGCAGTGCTAGGGAGAGGCATGGGGGAGGCTATAATTCACCCCTCCACTTT. Protein product: CSARERHGGGYNSPLHF.

The chain employs TRBV11-3 and TRBJ2-7, with D perhaps matching TRBD2 (6 bases). Germline-derived CDR1 and CDR2 are SGHNT and YENEEA. The CDR3 is made up of 14 amino acids. Trimming stripped 4 bases from V and 3 bases from J, with 13 bases between. This CDR3 is CASSSTGLDYEQYF. The CDR3 bases are TGTGCCAGCAGCTCCACGGGACTCGACTACGAGCAGTACTTC.

This clonotype was seen more than once but under ten times. The rearrangement joins TRBV3-1 to TRBJ2-3; D gene uncertain. Trimming cost V 4 bases and J 5 bases, with 10 bases left between them. This CDR3 comprises 13 residues. Germline CDR1 LGHDT, CDR2 YNNKEL (reference sequence). The CDR3 protein is CASSPLPRDTQYF. The CDR3 DNA sequence: TGTGCCAGCAGCCCCCTCCCCCGAGATACGCAGTATTTT.

The chain joins TRBV27 to TRBJ2-5; TRBD2 matches 13 bases. This CDR3 is built from 17 residues. Germline V gene data show CDR1 as MNHEY and CDR2 as SMNVEV (reference sequence). The V segment lost 4 bases and the J segment 5 bases; nucleotides outside the gene matches: 10. CDR3 protein: CASSSQGLAGERETQYF. CDR3 nucleotide sequence: TGTGCCAGCAGTTCCCAAGGACTAGCGGGAGAGAGGGAGACCCAGTACTTC.

The chain is built from TRBV11-2 and TRBJ2-7, with 9 bases identical to TRBD2. Germline V gene data show CDR1 as SGHAT and CDR2 as FQNNGV. The junction had 5 bases not matched to a gene; V was cut back by 5 bases and J by 0 bases. The CDR3 spans 15 residues. CDR3 sequence (DNA): TGTGCCAGCAGCCGGACTAGCGCGAGCTCCTACGAGCAGTACTTC. Its protein is CASSRTSASSYEQYF.